The 23 T cell receptor beta chains in this list originate from one sample, sequenced in a study of blood T cell repertoires in COVID-19. Sequencing was performed with immunoSEQ multiplex PCR; in TCRdb, only in-frame clones are kept and a portion is missing. Among fewer than 300,000 clones, approximately 88% were seen once, and the ten largest hold roughly 0.8%. The sample comprised peripheral blood. These receptors all stem from a woman aged 25-40 years with acute or convalescent COVID-19.

V gene TRBV4-3 combines with J gene TRBJ2-3, with 15 bases fitting TRBD2. The CDR3 totals 20 residues. V gave up 1 base and J gave up 4 bases; unmatched junction bases: 12. Germline V gene data show CDR1 as LGHNA and CDR2 as YSLEER. CDR3 protein: CASSQARTSGRGAKADTQYF. The CDR3, as DNA: TGCGCCAGCAGCCAAGCTAGGACTAGCGGGAGGGGGGCGAAGGCAGATACGCAGTATTTT.

This CDR3 reads CASSPSDMKSYEQYF. CDR3 DNA: TGTGCCAGTAGTCCCTCGGACATGAAGTCCTACGAGCAGTACTTC. The chain has TRBV19 and TRBJ2-7; TRBD1 might be the D (5 bases). The germline CDR1 and CDR2 sequences are LNHDA and SQIVND (reference sequence). Trimming took off 5 bases at V and 1 base at J, with 15 bases between the two ends. The CDR3 extends over 15 amino acids.

CDR3 sequence (DNA): TGTGCCAGCAGTGACTCCCACGCGAGTGGTGAAAAACTGTTTTTT. As protein: CASSDSHASGEKLFF. The chain uses TRBV25-1 and TRBJ1-4; D unresolved. The V end was cut by 3 bases, the J end by 7 bases, with 15 bases between. This CDR3 contains 15 residues. Germline V gene data show CDR1 as MGHDK and CDR2 as SYGVNS.

V usage is TRBV7-8 and J usage is TRBJ1-2; D gene unclear. CDR3 size: 13 residues. Germline assignment: CDR1 SGHVS and CDR2 FQNEAQ. The ends were cut back, 1 base at V and 6 bases at J, with 9 bases in the middle. CDR3 DNA sequence: TGTGCCAGCAGCTTAGTCCAGGTGGATGGCTACACCTTC. It encodes CASSLVQVDGYTF.

The chain uses TRBV24-1 and TRBJ2-1, with D hard to call. From germline, CDR1 is KGHDR and CDR2 SFDVKD. Trimming left V 4 bases short and J 4 bases short, with 7 bases between. The CDR3 is 13 residues long. CDR3 in DNA: TGTGCCACCAGTGAATCTACTTACAATGAGCAGTTCTTC. Translation: CATSESTYNEQFF.

V is TRBV7-2 and J is TRBJ2-7; 8 bases are a match to TRBD1. The germline V gene encodes CDR1 SGHTA and CDR2 FQGNSA. V trimming: 6 bases; J trimming: 6 bases; junction bases outside the gene matches: 19. The CDR3 covers 17 residues. The DNA of the CDR3 is TGTGCCAGCAGTTATCGTCAGGGGGCAGTTAGGAGCCTCGAGCAGTACTTC. Protein sequence: CASSYRQGAVRSLEQYF.

The rearrangement uses TRBV25-1 and TRBJ2-2, with TRBD2 matching over 8 bases. The CDR3 has 16 amino acids. Trimming at V came to 6 bases and at J to 6 bases, leaving 12 bases not matched to a gene. Germline CDR1 is MGHDK and CDR2 is SYGVNS. For the CDR3, the DNA is TGTGCCAGCAGGTCGCACTTGTCAGCGGGAGCCGGGGAGCTGTTTTTT. It encodes CASRSHLSAGAGELFF. Using reference TRBV25-1 and TRBJ2-2 for the parts outside the CDR3, the full variable domain is EADIYQTPRYLVIGTGKKITLECSQTMGHDKMYWYQQDPGMELHLIHYSYGVNSTEKGDLSSESTVSRIRTEHFPLTLESARPSHTSQYLCASRSHLSAGAGELFFGEGSRLTVL.

V gene TRBV27 combines with J gene TRBJ2-5, with 8 bases identical to TRBD1. This CDR3 has 16 residues. Germline assignment: CDR1 MNHEY and CDR2 SMNVEV (reference sequence). Trimming cost V 5 bases and J 3 bases; bases outside gene matches: 11. The CDR3 DNA sequence: TGTGCCAGCAGTCAACCTCGACAGGGGTGGAAAGAGACCCAGTACTTC. It specifies CASSQPRQGWKETQYF.

The chain uses TRBV6-1 and TRBJ1-3, with D maybe TRBD1 (6 bases). The CDR3 sequence is 16 residues long. Between the trimmed V and J ends, which lost 4 bases and 0 bases, there was a span of 13 bases. The V gene's germline CDR1 is MNHNS and CDR2 SASEGT. As DNA, the CDR3 is TGTGCCAGCAGTGCCGTGGGGGCCACCTCTGGAAACACCATATATTTT. Amino acid sequence: CASSAVGATSGNTIYF.

This clone was detected once. The CDR3 coding sequence is TGTGCCAGCAGACCTTATATAGGGGGCTCGAGAGGAAAACTGTTTTTT. Translation gives CASRPYIGGSRGKLFF. The V and J genes are TRBV2 and TRBJ1-4; 7 nucleotides align to TRBD1. Germline V gene data show CDR1 as SNHLY and CDR2 as FYNNEI. Germline trimming cut 6 bases from V and 10 bases from J; bases unmatched to any gene: 17. This CDR3 spans 16 amino acids.

The chain couples TRBV5-6 to TRBJ2-3; TRBD2 is a possible D gene (7 bases). V gave up 3 bases and J gave up 1 base, with 9 bases separating them. Germline V gene data show CDR1 as SGHDT and CDR2 as YYEEEE. The CDR3 sequence is 14 residues long. The CDR3 loop is CASSWEGGTDTQYF. In DNA form, the CDR3 reads TGTGCCAGCAGCTGGGAGGGGGGCACAGATACGCAGTATTTT.

The V and J genes are TRBV6-2 or TRBV6-3 and TRBJ2-1; 11 bases agree with TRBD2. The CDR3 length is 18 residues. CDR1 is MNHEY and CDR2 is SVGEGT in the germline V gene. V gave up 6 bases and J gave up 5 bases; unmatched junction bases: 15. The CDR3 region is CASRYGFTSGRADNEQFF. For the CDR3, the DNA is TGTGCCAGCAGATACGGCTTTACTAGCGGGAGAGCAGACAATGAGCAGTTCTTC.

This sequence joins TRBV19 and TRBJ2-7; 11 bases map to TRBD1. The CDR3 is made up of 16 amino acids. V was pared by 5 bases and J by 6 bases, with 12 bases of the junction left unmatched. Germline V gene data show CDR1 as LNHDA and CDR2 as SQIVND (reference sequence). Here the CDR3 DNA reads TGTGCCAGTAGTGCCACCGGGACAGGGGGACCGGGCGAGCAGTACTTC. Translation gives CASSATGTGGPGEQYF.

In this sample, this clone turned up a few times. The chain links TRBV19 to TRBJ2-1; TRBD2 matches 11 bases. This CDR3 is built from 14 residues. In germline, CDR1 is LNHDA, CDR2 SQIVND (reference sequence). Trimming at V came to 4 bases and at J to 5 bases, leaving 1 base not matched to a gene. This chain's CDR3 is CASSTSGGNNEQFF. For the CDR3, the DNA is TGTGCCAGTAGTACTAGCGGGGGGAACAATGAGCAGTTCTTC.

The chain joins TRBV7-9 to TRBJ2-5; 9 bases map to TRBD1. The CDR3 has 15 residues. The V segment lost 5 bases and the J segment 5 bases; nucleotides outside the gene matches: 9. Germline V gene sequence: CDR1 SEHNR, CDR2 FQNEAQ (reference sequence). CDR3 sequence reads: CASSRTGAGEETQYF. For the CDR3, the DNA is TGTGCCAGCAGCCGGACAGGGGCTGGGGAGGAGACCCAGTACTTC.

This sequence joins TRBV5-5 and TRBJ2-7, with 12 bases fitting TRBD2. CDR1 is SGHKS, CDR2 YYEKEE, per germline (reference sequence). CDR3 length: 16 amino acids. Trimming at V came to 4 bases and at J to 0 bases, leaving 5 bases not matched to a gene. The CDR3 DNA reads TGTGCCAGCAGCCATGGACTAGCGGGATCCTCCTACGAGCAGTACTTC. This codes for CASSHGLAGSSYEQYF.

The chain recombines TRBV10-1 with TRBJ2-2, with a tentative D call TRBD1 (6 bases). This CDR3 has 14 amino acids. Per the germline V gene, CDR1 is WNHNN and CDR2 is SYGVQD (reference sequence). V was cut by 4 bases and J by 5 bases, with 11 bases left in between. DNA for the CDR3: TGCGCCAGCAGTGGCTTAACAGGGACCGGGGAGCTGTTTTTT. Translation: CASSGLTGTGELFF.

This chain uses TRBV11-3 with TRBJ2-5; 14 bases map to TRBD2. The CDR3 totals 16 residues. V lost 5 bases, J lost 5 bases, and 7 bases stayed unmatched. From germline, CDR1 is SGHNT and CDR2 YENEEA. The CDR3 loop reads CASSPSGTSGSETQYF. CDR3 DNA: TGTGCCAGCAGCCCATCCGGGACTAGCGGGAGCGAGACCCAGTACTTC.

V and J are TRBV15 and TRBJ2-1; 7 bases match TRBD1. The germline CDR1 and CDR2 sequences are LNHNV and YYDKDF (reference sequence). J gave up 6 bases and V 2 bases, and 7 bases lay outside the gene matches. This CDR3 is 15 amino acids long. The CDR3 here is CATSRSGTAPNEQFF. DNA of the CDR3: TGTGCCACCAGCAGATCCGGGACAGCGCCCAATGAGCAGTTCTTC.

The genes are TRBV7-6 and TRBJ2-7; 8 bases match TRBD2. The length of the CDR3 is 16 residues. Losses at the gene ends were 5 bases for V and 1 base for J; bases not matched to a gene: 10. Per the germline V gene, CDR1 is SGHVS and CDR2 is FNYEAQ. CDR3 nucleotide sequence: TGTGCCAGCAGCCCGGGGACCCCGGGAGGGTCCTACGAGCAGTACTTC. This encodes CASSPGTPGGSYEQYF.

V gene TRBV25-1 combines with J gene TRBJ1-3; a weak D match, TRBD1 (6 bases). Germline V gene lookup returns CDR1 MGHDK and CDR2 SYGVNS. There are 17 residues in the CDR3. Trimming shortened V by 4 bases and J by 7 bases, and 23 bases separated the two germline ends. The CDR3 here is CASSALGGGLGLNTIYF. Here the CDR3 DNA reads TGTGCCAGCAGTGCCTTAGGGGGAGGGCTGGGTCTGAACACCATATATTTT.

The rearrangement links TRBV6-2 or TRBV6-3 to TRBJ2-7, with TRBD2 as a possible D gene (6 bases). The CDR3 has 16 amino acids. V was shortened by 5 bases and J by 3 bases, with 20 bases between the two germline ends. From germline, CDR1 is MNHEY and CDR2 SVGEGT. Here the CDR3 DNA reads TGTGCCAGCAGTAACGAGTGGGGGGTCGTTATCTACGAGCAGTACTTC. It codes for CASSNEWGVVIYEQYF.

The rearrangement links TRBV9 to TRBJ1-3; 9 nucleotides match TRBD1. The V and J ends lost 5 bases and 6 bases, in that order; junction bases with no gene match: 6. Germline CDR1 reads SGDLS; CDR2 reads YYNGEE. This CDR3 is built from 14 residues. The chain's CDR3 is CASSSGQGKNTIYF. The CDR3, as DNA: TGTGCCAGCAGTTCGGGACAGGGTAAAAACACCATATATTTT.